These T cell receptor beta chains were read from a single sample in a study of T cell repertoires in cytomegalovirus infection. TCRdb re-analysed the reads in MiXCR, keeping a single row per CDR3 protein. The sample includes approximately 89,000 distinct CDR3 sequences, 20% to 30% of them seen just once. No antigen has been assigned to these receptors. Sample: CD8+ T cells from cultured PBMCs, taken from culture after CMV antigen stimulation. The source of these receptors is a human donor in good health (CMV status not recorded). Some clones in this sample may be carry-over from other donors' samples. Both conserved end residues are trimmed from each CDR3. The order of the fields is J gene, V gene, CDR3 protein.

TRBJ2-2 TRBV6-2/TRBV6-3 ASSYPEREVPGELF
TRBJ1-5 TRBV6-2/TRBV6-3 ASSPGRDQPQH
TRBJ1-5 TRBV20-1 SAWVGNQPQH
TRBJ1-4 TRBV7-6 ASSLARAGGSEKLF
TRBJ2-6 TRBV24-1 ATSDRGASGTDLYSGANVLT
TRBJ2-7 TRBV9 ASSPDTNYEQY
TRBJ2-5 TRBV10-3 AISDREETQY
TRBJ2-3 TRBV15 ATSREGGTPTDTQY
TRBJ2-3 TRBV30 AWSAVRISTDTQY
TRBJ1-2 TRBV7-8 ASSLAENYGYT
TRBJ2-5 TRBV28 ASSPQWAGETQY
TRBJ1-3 TRBV5-6 ASSLGRSGNTIY
TRBJ2-2 TRBV10-1 ASSESKSGELF
TRBJ1-1 TRBV5-1 ASSMGQGAF
TRBJ1-1 TRBV7-9 ASSFEGTEAF
TRBJ2-1 TRBV5-6 ASSLQSGRYNEQF
TRBJ2-1 TRBV7-3 ASSPRGGGSREQF
TRBJ2-7 TRBV12-3/TRBV12-4 ASSSSGRFYEQY
TRBJ1-1 TRBV7-9 ASSFGETEAF
TRBJ2-1 TRBV10-3 AISEGLAGGPDEQF
TRBJ1-2 TRBV10-1 ASSRDRGQGYT
TRBJ2-7 TRBV6-2/TRBV6-3 ASSSPGQNYEQY
TRBJ1-6 TRBV6-6 ASNPGQGGYSPLH